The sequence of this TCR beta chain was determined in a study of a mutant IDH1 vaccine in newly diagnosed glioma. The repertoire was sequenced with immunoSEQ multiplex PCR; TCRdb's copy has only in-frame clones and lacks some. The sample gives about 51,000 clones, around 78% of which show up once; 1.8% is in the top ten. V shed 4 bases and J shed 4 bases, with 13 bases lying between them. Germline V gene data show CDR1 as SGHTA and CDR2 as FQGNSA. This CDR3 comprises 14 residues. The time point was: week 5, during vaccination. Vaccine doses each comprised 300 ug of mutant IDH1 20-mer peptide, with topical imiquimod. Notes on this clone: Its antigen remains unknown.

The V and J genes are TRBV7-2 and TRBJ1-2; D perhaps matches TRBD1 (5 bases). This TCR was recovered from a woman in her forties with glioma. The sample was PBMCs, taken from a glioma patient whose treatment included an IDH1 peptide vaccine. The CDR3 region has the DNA TGTGCCAGCAGCTCCCCGGGACGGAGCTATGGCTACACCTTC. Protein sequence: CASSSPGRSYGYTF.